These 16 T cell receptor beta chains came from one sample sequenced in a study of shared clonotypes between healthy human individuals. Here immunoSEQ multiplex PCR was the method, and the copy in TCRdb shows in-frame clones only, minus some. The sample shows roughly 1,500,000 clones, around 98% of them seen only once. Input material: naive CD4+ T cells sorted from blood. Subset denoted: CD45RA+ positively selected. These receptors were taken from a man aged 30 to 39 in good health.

CDR3 sequence: CASSPSRTSTDTQYF. The DNA of the CDR3 is TGTGCCAGCAGCCCGTCGCGGACTAGCACAGATACGCAGTATTTT. The chain uses TRBV7-2 and TRBJ2-3, with D maybe TRBD2 (5 bases). The CDR3 spans 15 residues. Germline-derived CDR1 and CDR2 are SGHTA and FQGNSA. Trimming removed 5 bases at V and 0 bases at J, with 12 bases between.

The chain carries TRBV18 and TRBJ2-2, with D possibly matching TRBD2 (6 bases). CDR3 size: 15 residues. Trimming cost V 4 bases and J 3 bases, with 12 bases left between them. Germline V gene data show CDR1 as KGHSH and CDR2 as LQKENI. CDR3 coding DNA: TGTGCCAGCTCACTTGTCGGGACTTACACCGGGGAGCTGTTTTTT. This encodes CASSLVGTYTGELFF.

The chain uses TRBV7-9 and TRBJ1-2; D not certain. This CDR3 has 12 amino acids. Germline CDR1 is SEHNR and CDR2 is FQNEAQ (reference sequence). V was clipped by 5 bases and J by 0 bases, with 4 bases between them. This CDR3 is CASSKANYGYTF. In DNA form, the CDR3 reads TGTGCCAGCAGCAAAGCTAACTATGGCTACACCTTC.

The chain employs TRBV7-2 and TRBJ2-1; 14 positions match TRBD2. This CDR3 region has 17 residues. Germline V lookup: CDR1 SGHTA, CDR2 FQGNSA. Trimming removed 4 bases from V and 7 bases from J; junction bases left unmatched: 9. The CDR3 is CASSSAGTSGSRNEQFF. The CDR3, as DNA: TGTGCCAGCAGCTCAGCCGGGACTAGCGGGAGTAGAAATGAGCAGTTCTTC.

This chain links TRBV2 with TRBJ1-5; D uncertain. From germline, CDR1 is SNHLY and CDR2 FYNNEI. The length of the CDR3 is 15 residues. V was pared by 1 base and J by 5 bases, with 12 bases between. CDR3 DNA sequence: TGTGCCAGCAGTGAAGACAGAACCAGTTATCAGCCCCAGCATTTT. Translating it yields CASSEDRTSYQPQHF. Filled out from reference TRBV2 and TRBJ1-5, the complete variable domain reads EPEVTQTPSHQVTQMGQEVILRCVPISNHLYFYWYRQILGQKVEFLVSFYNNEISEKSEIFDDQFSVERPDGSNFTLKIRSTKLEDSAMYFCASSEDRTSYQPQHFGDGTRLSIL.

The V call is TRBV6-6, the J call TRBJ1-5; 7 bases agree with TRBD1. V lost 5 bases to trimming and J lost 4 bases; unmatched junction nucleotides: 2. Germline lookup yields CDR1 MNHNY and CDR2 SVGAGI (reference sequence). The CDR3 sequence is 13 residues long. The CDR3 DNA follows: TGTGCCAGCAGTAAACAGGGGAATCAGCCCCAGCATTTT. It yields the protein CASSKQGNQPQHF.

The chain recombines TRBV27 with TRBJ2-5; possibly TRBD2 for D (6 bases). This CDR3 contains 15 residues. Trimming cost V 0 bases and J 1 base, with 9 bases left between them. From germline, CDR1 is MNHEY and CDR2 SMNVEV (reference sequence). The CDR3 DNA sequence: TGTGCCAGCAGTTTATCGACTAGGGGCCAAGAGACCCAGTACTTC. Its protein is CASSLSTRGQETQYF.

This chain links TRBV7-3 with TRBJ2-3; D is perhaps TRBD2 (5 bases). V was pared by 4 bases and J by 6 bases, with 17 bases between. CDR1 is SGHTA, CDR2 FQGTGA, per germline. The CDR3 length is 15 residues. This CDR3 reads CASSYSGKITDTQYF. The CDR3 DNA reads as TGTGCCAGCAGCTATTCCGGGAAAATCACGGATACGCAGTATTTT.

The DNA of the CDR3 is TGTGCCAGCAGCATAGGGACTATTGGGGCCAACGTCCTGACTTTC. Its translation: CASSIGTIGANVLTF. The chain uses TRBV11-2 and TRBJ2-6; 7 nucleotides match TRBD2. Germline V lookup: CDR1 SGHAT, CDR2 FQNNGV. V lost 5 bases to trimming and J lost 3 bases; unmatched junction nucleotides: 4. There are 15 residues in the CDR3.

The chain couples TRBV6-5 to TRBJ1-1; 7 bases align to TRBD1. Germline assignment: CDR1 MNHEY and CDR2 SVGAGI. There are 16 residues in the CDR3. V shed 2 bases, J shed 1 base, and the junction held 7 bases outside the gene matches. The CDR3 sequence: CASSYTGVAENTEAFF. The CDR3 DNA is TGTGCCAGCAGTTACACAGGGGTTGCGGAGAACACTGAAGCTTTCTTT.

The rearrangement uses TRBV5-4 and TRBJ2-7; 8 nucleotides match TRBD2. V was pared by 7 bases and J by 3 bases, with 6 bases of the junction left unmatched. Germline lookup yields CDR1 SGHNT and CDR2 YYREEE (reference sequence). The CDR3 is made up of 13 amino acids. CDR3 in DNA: TGTGCCAGCGGCGACCGGGAGGGCTACGAGCAGTACTTC. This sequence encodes CASGDREGYEQYF.

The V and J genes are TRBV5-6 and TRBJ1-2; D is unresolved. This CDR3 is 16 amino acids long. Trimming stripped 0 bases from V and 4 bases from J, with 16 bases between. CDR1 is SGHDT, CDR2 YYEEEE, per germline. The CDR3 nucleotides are TGTGCCAGCAGCTTGGTAATAGCCCTTGCGGGCTATGGCTACACCTTC. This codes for CASSLVIALAGYGYTF.

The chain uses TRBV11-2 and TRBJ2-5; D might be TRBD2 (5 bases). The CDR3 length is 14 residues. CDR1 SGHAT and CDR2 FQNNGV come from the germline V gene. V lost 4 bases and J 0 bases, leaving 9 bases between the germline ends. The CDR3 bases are TGTGCCAGCAGCTCGGACTTGTACCAAGAGACCCAGTACTTC. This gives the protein CASSSDLYQETQYF.

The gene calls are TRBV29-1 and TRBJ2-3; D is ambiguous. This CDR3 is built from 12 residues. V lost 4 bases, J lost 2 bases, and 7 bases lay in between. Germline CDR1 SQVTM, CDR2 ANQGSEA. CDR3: CSVGQVTDTQYF. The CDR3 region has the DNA TGCAGCGTTGGGCAGGTCACAGATACGCAGTATTTT.

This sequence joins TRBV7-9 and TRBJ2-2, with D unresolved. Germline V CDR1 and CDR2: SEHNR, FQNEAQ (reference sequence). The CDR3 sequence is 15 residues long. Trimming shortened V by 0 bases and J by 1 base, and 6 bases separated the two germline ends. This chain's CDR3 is CASSLAVGNTGELFF. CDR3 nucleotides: TGTGCCAGCAGCTTAGCGGTGGGGAACACCGGGGAGCTGTTTTTT.

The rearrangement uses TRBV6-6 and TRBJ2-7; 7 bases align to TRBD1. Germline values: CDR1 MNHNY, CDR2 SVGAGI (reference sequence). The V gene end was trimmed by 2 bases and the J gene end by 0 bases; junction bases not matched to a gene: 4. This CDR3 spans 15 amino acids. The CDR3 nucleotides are TGTGCCAGCAGTTACCTCTGGGACAGCTCCTACGAGCAGTACTTC. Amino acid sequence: CASSYLWDSSYEQYF.